This T cell receptor (beta chain) was documented in a study of cytomegalovirus exposure and HLA in healthy donors. General study results and limits: At a 0.05 false discovery rate, a later analysis found over 15,000 TCR beta sequences to be associated with HLA alleles. Published work reported that the classifier diagnosed cytomegalovirus status with high specificity and sensitivity. Accurate prediction of most subjects' HLA-A and HLA-B alleles from TCR beta sequences was reported.

Germline lookup yields CDR1 KGHSH and CDR2 LQKENI. This CDR3 is 12 amino acids long. Deletions cut 5 bases from V and 12 bases from J, with 16 bases between. PCR was performed using 60 Vbeta and 13 Jbeta primers. The repertoire was sequenced with immunoSEQ multiplex PCR; TCRdb's copy has only in-frame clones and lacks some. Seen here are some 95,000 clones, about 77% observed once, and the top ten hold approximately 5%. This clone was detected a few times. The target antigen is unknown. The chain is built from TRBV18 and TRBJ1-2; D is unresolved. The source material was PBMCs. The receptor's source is a woman aged 40 to 55 in good health and CMV-seronegative. The CDR3 sequence: CASSTEGPRHTF. The CDR3 DNA reads TGTGCCAGCTCAACTGAGGGCCCAAGGCACACCTTC.